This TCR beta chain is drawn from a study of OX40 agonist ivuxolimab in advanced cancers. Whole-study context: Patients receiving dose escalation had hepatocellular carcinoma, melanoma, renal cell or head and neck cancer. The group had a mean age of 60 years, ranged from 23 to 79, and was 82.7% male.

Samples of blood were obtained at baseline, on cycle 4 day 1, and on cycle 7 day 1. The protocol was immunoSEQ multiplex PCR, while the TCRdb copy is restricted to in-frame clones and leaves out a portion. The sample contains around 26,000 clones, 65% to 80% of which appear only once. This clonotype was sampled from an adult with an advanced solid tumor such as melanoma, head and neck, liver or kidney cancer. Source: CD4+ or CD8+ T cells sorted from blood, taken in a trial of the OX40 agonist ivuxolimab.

The CDR3 region has the DNA TGTGCCAGCAGCTTGGATAGGGAGGGTGCCTATGGCTACACCTTC. The encoded protein is CASSLDREGAYGYTF. The rearrangement joins TRBV5-4 to TRBJ1-2; the D is unclear. CDR1 SGHNT and CDR2 YYREEE come from the germline V gene (reference sequence). V shed 0 bases and J shed 4 bases, with 13 bases lying between them. This CDR3 is built from 15 residues.